The source of this T cell receptor beta chain is a study of cytomegalovirus exposure and HLA in healthy donors. Comments on this clone: Its antigen is unknown.

The primer mix had 60 Vbeta and 13 Jbeta primers. Sequencing used immunoSEQ multiplex PCR; TCRdb keeps in-frame clones, though not all of them. The repertoire includes 110,000 or so clones, roughly 71% of them detected once, and roughly 8.7% sits in the top ten. Every donor was a healthy person donating bone marrow. This CDR3 is built from 13 residues. Germline V gene data show CDR1 as SNHLY and CDR2 as FYNNEI. V dropped 4 bases and J dropped 7 bases, with 10 bases sitting between them. General study findings and limits: The study designated around 150 TCR beta chains cytomegalovirus-associated. Sequencing probably produced one cluster of sequence variants that were highly shared. Several top significant clusters appeared, in a later analysis, to be linked to common viral pathogens.

The source is a man younger than 30 in good health and CMV-seropositive. The genes are TRBV2 and TRBJ1-4; D possibly corresponds to TRBD1 (5 bases). Sample: PBMCs. DNA for the CDR3: TGTGCCAGCAGTGGCAGGGAGGCTGAAAAACTGTTTTTT. Translating it yields CASSGREAEKLFF.